Each of the 9 T cell receptor beta chains below was sequenced from the same sample in a study of blood T cell repertoires in COVID-19. Data came from immunoSEQ multiplex PCR; TCRdb stores just in-frame clones and leaves some out. The data contain around 250,000 clones, around 84% of them singletons. The sequencing sample was made of PBMCs or T cells enriched from blood (not recorded which). Receptor source: a young man with acute COVID-19.

J is TRBJ1-5 and V is TRBV7-6, with 7 bases identical to TRBD1. Germline V gene sequence: CDR1 SGHVS, CDR2 FNYEAQ. The trim removed 3 bases at V and 0 bases at J, leaving 2 bases unmatched. CDR3 size: 15 residues. The CDR3 DNA sequence: TGTGCCAGCAGCTTTGGACAGGATAGCAATCAGCCCCAGCATTTT. Amino acids: CASSFGQDSNQPQHF.

This rearrangement joins TRBV5-6 to TRBJ2-3; TRBD2 aligns across 7 bases. V was clipped by 0 bases and J by 2 bases; unmatched bases: 12. Germline loops: CDR1 SGHDT, CDR2 YYEEEE. CDR3 length: 18 amino acids. The CDR3 region has the DNA TGTGCCAGCAGCTTGGGGCGGGGGTCTAGCGGACTCACAGATACGCAGTATTTT. It encodes CASSLGRGSSGLTDTQYF. Variable domain in full (rest from reference TRBV5-6 and TRBJ2-3): DAGVTQSPTHLIKTRGQQVTLRCSPKSGHDTVSWYQQALGQGPQFIFQYYEEEERQRGNFPDRFSGHQFPNYSSELNVNALLLGDSALYLCASSLGRGSSGLTDTQYFGPGTRLTVL.

This chain uses TRBV5-1 with TRBJ1-4; tentative D call: TRBD1 (6 bases). V dropped 4 bases and J dropped 3 bases, with 16 bases sitting between them. The CDR3 is 16 residues long. The germline V gene encodes CDR1 SGHRS and CDR2 YFSETQ. In nucleotides, the CDR3 is TGCGCCAGCAGCCGGGCGGAGGGGGGGCCTAATGAAAAACTGTTTTTT. Translated, it gives CASSRAEGGPNEKLFF.

The gene calls are TRBV7-9 and TRBJ2-5, with D maybe TRBD1 (6 bases). V dropped 1 base and J dropped 14 bases, with 14 bases sitting between them. The germline V gene has CDR1 SEHNR and CDR2 FQNEAQ (reference sequence). CDR3 size: 12 residues. CDR3 sequence (DNA): TGTGCCAGCAGCTTAGAAGACAGGAGGTTATACTTC. Translation gives CASSLEDRRLYF.

The J gene is TRBJ2-5, the V gene TRBV20-1, with unresolved D. Germline-derived CDR1 and CDR2 are DFQATT and SNEGSKA (reference sequence). CDR3 length equals 8 residues. Between the trimmed V and J ends, which lost 7 bases and 7 bases, there was a span of 4 bases. The CDR3 DNA reads as TGCAGTGTCGGGACCCAGTACTTC. It is translated as CSVGTQYF.

V gene TRBV5-4 combines with J gene TRBJ1-2; the D gene is possibly TRBD1 (6 bases). The germline V gene encodes CDR1 SGHNT and CDR2 YYREEE (reference sequence). The V end lost 0 bases, the J end lost 4 bases, and 7 bases lay between the germline ends. The CDR3 consists of 13 residues. CDR3 bases: TGTGCCAGCAGCTTGGACAGGGCCTATGGCTACACCTTC. It codes for CASSLDRAYGYTF.

This chain connects TRBV27 to TRBJ1-1; possible D gene TRBD1, 6 bases. Trimming took off 4 bases at V and 3 bases at J, with 15 bases between the two ends. CDR1 is MNHEY and CDR2 is SMNVEV in the germline V gene (reference sequence). The CDR3 is 15 residues long. The CDR3 DNA is TGTGCCAGCAGTTGGCAGGGGCCTCGCCACACTGAAGCTTTCTTT. Its translation: CASSWQGPRHTEAFF.

Here the CDR3 reads CASSRGTSGTTYNEQFF. The CDR3 coding sequence is TGTGCCAGCAGTCGAGGGACTAGCGGAACCACCTACAATGAGCAGTTCTTC. The V and J genes are TRBV27 and TRBJ2-1; 11 nucleotides line up with TRBD2. Germline assignment: CDR1 MNHEY and CDR2 SMNVEV (reference sequence). Trimming cost V 5 bases and J 2 bases; bases outside gene matches: 8. The CDR3 is 17 amino acids.

This clone was seen a few times. The chain has TRBV5-5 and TRBJ2-3; 8 nucleotides match TRBD2. This CDR3 spans 12 amino acids. V was pared by 4 bases and J by 11 bases, with 6 bases of the junction left unmatched. Germline V gives CDR1 SGHKS, CDR2 YYEKEE (reference sequence). The CDR3 DNA follows: TGTGCCAGCAGCACTGGGACTAGTATGCAGTATTTT. Translating it yields CASSTGTSMQYF.